What follows describes a single TCR beta chain. Its target is not known. This CDR3 is built from 15 residues. V lost 6 bases and J lost 4; bases outside the gene matches: 10. This sample stems from a study of Graves' ophthalmopathy and Graves' hyperthyroidism. Whole-study context: Investigators collected peripheral blood at initial diagnosis, before any treatment was given.

Overall study results and limits: Ophthalmopathy cases were distinguished from stable hyperthyroidism by a 13-signature model, reaching 87.88% sensitivity and roughly 80% specificity. Most expanded clonotypes in thyroid above 0.001 frequency also showed up in blood.

Investigators amplified TCR beta CDR3 regions from RNA transcripts. An initial RT-PCR round employing HTBI primers preceded a second-round multiplex PCR. TCRdb analysed the multiplex PCR reads with MiXCR anew, one entry per CDR3 protein. The sample consists of about 240,000 distinct CDR3 sequences, about 47% of them appearing once. The TCR was taken from an adult man with Graves' ophthalmopathy. What was sequenced was peripheral blood. This rearrangement joins TRBV12-3 or TRBV12-4 to TRBJ2-7, with TRBD2 matching over 9 bases. The DNA for the CDR3 is TGTGCCAGCAGCCAAGAGCGGGGGGCACAGTACGAGCAGTACTTC. Translated, it gives CASSQERGAQYEQYF.